The 12 T cell receptor beta chains given below trace back to one sample, sequenced in a study of shared clonotypes between healthy human individuals. Libraries were prepared by immunoSEQ multiplex PCR; TCRdb keeps only in-frame clonotypes and omits some of them. Of approximately 650,000 clones detected, around 95% appear once; the ten largest clones hold roughly 0.1%. In the naive CD8 group, cells lacked CD45RO and were positively selected for CCR7, so terminally differentiated effector memory CD45RA+ cells were left out. The sequenced material came from naive CD8+ T cells sorted from blood. The receptors derive from a woman aged 25 to 39 in good health.

This sequence joins TRBV28 and TRBJ2-7; no clear D gene. V was shortened by 3 bases and J by 2 bases, with 8 bases between the two germline ends. The CDR3 is 13 amino acids. Germline values: CDR1 MDHEN, CDR2 SYDVKM. The CDR3 sequence is CASSFIPTYEQYF. Here the CDR3 DNA reads TGTGCCAGCAGTTTTATCCCAACCTACGAGCAGTACTTC.

The chain uses TRBV2 and TRBJ1-2, with 7 bases lining up with TRBD1. CDR3 length: 15 residues. Trimming took 5 bases from V and 4 from J; bases not matched to a gene: 10. Germline V gene data show CDR1 as SNHLY and CDR2 as FYNNEI. For the CDR3, the DNA is TGTGCCAGCAGTCTTTCCCTGACAGGGAGCTATGGCTACACCTTC. It codes for CASSLSLTGSYGYTF. The full variable domain, with the rest looked up from reference TRBV2 and TRBJ1-2, is EPEVTQTPSHQVTQMGQEVILRCVPISNHLYFYWYRQILGQKVEFLVSFYNNEISEKSEIFDDQFSVERPDGSNFTLKIRSTKLEDSAMYFCASSLSLTGSYGYTFGSGTRLTVV.

The V gene is TRBV28, the J gene TRBJ2-7; 11 bases align to TRBD2. CDR3 length: 13 amino acids. Germline lookup yields CDR1 MDHEN and CDR2 SYDVKM. With 3 bases clipped from V and 6 bases from J, the junction kept 1 base outside the gene matches. CDR3 nucleotide sequence: TGTGCCAGCAGTTTCCTAGCGGGGGGCGAGCAGTACTTC. Protein: CASSFLAGGEQYF.

The chain recombines TRBV18 with TRBJ1-6, with D perhaps matching TRBD1 (5 bases). The V end lost 2 bases, the J end lost 7 bases, and 12 bases lay between the germline ends. CDR3 length equals 15 residues. CDR1 and CDR2 from the germline V gene are KGHSH and LQKENI. CDR3 nucleotides: TGTGCCAGCTCACCAGGGTCAGGGAAGAATTCACCCCTCCACTTT. Its protein product is CASSPGSGKNSPLHF.

The chain couples TRBV7-9 to TRBJ2-7; D is undetermined. CDR1 and CDR2 (germline): SEHNR, FQNEAQ (reference sequence). This CDR3 is built from 15 residues. V was trimmed by 4 bases and J by 0 bases, leaving 13 bases between them. This CDR3 reads CASSSLRTDSYEQYF. The DNA for the CDR3 is TGTGCCAGCAGCTCGCTAAGGACGGACTCCTACGAGCAGTACTTC.

A single count supports this clone. The chain couples TRBV27 to TRBJ2-3; D unclear. Germline V lookup: CDR1 MNHEY, CDR2 SMNVEV (reference sequence). The CDR3 runs 13 residues. Deletions cut 3 bases from V and 2 bases from J, with 6 bases between. The CDR3 here is CASSFSITDTQYF. In nucleotides, the CDR3 is TGTGCCAGCAGTTTCTCTATCACAGATACGCAGTATTTT.

The chain carries TRBV19 and TRBJ1-1; no reliable D call. Trimming pared 6 bases from V and 5 bases from J, leaving 25 bases between. The CDR3 contains 17 residues. Germline lookup yields CDR1 LNHDA and CDR2 SQIVND (reference sequence). The CDR3 region is CASRPGDGLRVSTEAFF. The CDR3, as DNA: TGTGCCAGTAGGCCCGGTGACGGGTTGAGGGTATCTACTGAAGCTTTCTTT.

The V and J genes are TRBV4-2 and TRBJ1-1; TRBD1 might be the D (5 bases). The V gene lost 5 bases and the J gene lost 3 bases, with 22 bases spanning the gap. The germline V gene encodes CDR1 LGHNA and CDR2 YNFKEQ. The CDR3 length is 17 residues. The CDR3 is CASSTGGRFKLDTEAFF. CDR3 DNA: TGTGCCAGCAGCACCGGGGGGAGATTTAAATTGGACACTGAAGCTTTCTTT.

This rearrangement joins TRBV27 to TRBJ1-1, with unresolved D. The CDR3 runs to 12 residues. Germline loops: CDR1 MNHEY, CDR2 SMNVEV (reference sequence). V shed 6 bases and J shed 8 bases, with 13 bases lying between them. The CDR3 here is CASRGESGEAFF. The CDR3 bases are TGTGCCAGCAGAGGAGAGAGTGGGGAAGCTTTCTTT.

V usage is TRBV7-3 and J usage is TRBJ2-3; TRBD2 aligns across 14 bases. The CDR3 sequence is 18 residues long. The V segment lost 4 bases and the J segment 6 bases; nucleotides outside the gene matches: 12. Germline CDR1 SGHTA, CDR2 FQGTGA. CDR3 bases: TGTGCCAGCAGCTCCGGGACAGATGGACTAGCGGGAGGCGATACGCAGTATTTT. This codes for CASSSGTDGLAGGDTQYF.

J is TRBJ2-3 and V is TRBV10-3; D is perhaps TRBD2 (5 bases). CDR3 length equals 16 residues. The germline CDR1 and CDR2 sequences are ENHRY and SYGVKD. Trimming left V 2 bases short and J 3 bases short, with 15 bases between. The CDR3 bases are TGTGCCATCAGTGAGAACATCGGACGGGAAACAGATACGCAGTATTTT. Protein product: CAISENIGRETDTQYF.

This chain connects TRBV14 to TRBJ2-1, with 8 bases fitting TRBD2. V lost 8 bases and J lost 4; bases outside the gene matches: 10. Per germline, CDR1 SGHDN and CDR2 FVKESK. This CDR3 is 15 amino acids long. CDR3 coding DNA: TGTGCCAGCGCGGGAGGTCCATTGGTGTACAATGAGCAGTTCTTC. Translating gives CASAGGPLVYNEQFF.